The 5 T cell receptor beta chains below come from one sample, sequenced in a study of OX40 agonist ivuxolimab in advanced cancers. Clones were read by immunoSEQ multiplex PCR, and TCRdb kept only the in-frame ones, dropping some. The profile shows 45,000 or so clones, approximately 85% of them singletons. The specimen comprised CD4+ or CD8+ T cells sorted from blood, sampled in a trial of the OX40 agonist ivuxolimab. Every receptor here comes from an adult with an advanced solid tumor such as melanoma, head and neck, liver or kidney cancer.

This clone was counted only a few times. The chain combines TRBV28 with TRBJ1-5, with D perhaps matching TRBD1 (6 bases). Trimming removed 7 bases from V and 7 bases from J, with 11 bases in between. Germline V gene data show CDR1 as MDHEN and CDR2 as SYDVKM. CDR3 length equals 12 residues. CDR3 protein: CASTWGRQPQHF. CDR3 sequence (DNA): TGTGCCAGCACTTGGGGGCGACAGCCCCAGCATTTT.

This chain joins TRBV18 and TRBJ2-5, with a possible D match to TRBD1 (6 bases). Per germline, CDR1 KGHSH and CDR2 LQKENI. The CDR3 runs to 14 residues. V was cut by 5 bases and J by 5 bases, with 15 bases left in between. CDR3 nucleotides: TGTGCCAGCTCAAAAGACCTTACAGGGGAGACCCAGTACTTC. Translating it yields CASSKDLTGETQYF.

This clone appeared a single time. The V gene is TRBV14, the J gene TRBJ1-3; D is undetermined. Germline CDR1 is SGHDN and CDR2 is FVKESK. Trimming shortened V by 1 base and J by 1 base, and 5 bases separated the two germline ends. The CDR3 loop spans 14 amino acids. Here the CDR3 reads CASSQGNSGNTIYF. CDR3 bases: TGTGCCAGCAGCCAAGGGAATTCTGGAAACACCATATATTTT.

This chain links TRBV18 with TRBJ2-7, with D possibly matching TRBD2 (7 bases). Germline CDR1 KGHSH, CDR2 LQKENI. V lost 3 bases and J 4 bases, leaving 25 bases between the germline ends. The CDR3 runs 18 residues. CDR3 loop: CASSPLPLSGGPLYEQYF. CDR3 DNA: TGTGCCAGCTCACCCCTACCGCTGTCGGGGGGCCCCCTTTACGAGCAGTACTTC. Based on the CDR3 plus reference TRBV18 and TRBJ2-7, the full variable domain is NAGVMQNPRHLVRRRGQEARLRCSPMKGHSHVYWYRQLPEEGLKFMVYLQKENIIDESGMPKERFSAEFPKEGPSILRIQQVVRGDSAAYFCASSPLPLSGGPLYEQYFGPGTRLTVT.

This chain joins TRBV5-4 and TRBJ1-2; 12 bases line up with TRBD1. J lost 4 bases, V lost 4 bases, and 14 bases had no gene match. The CDR3 covers 18 residues. Germline V gene sequence: CDR1 SGHNT, CDR2 YYREEE (reference sequence). CDR3 amino acids: CASSPPPGQGADFYGYTF. CDR3 DNA sequence: TGTGCCAGCAGCCCTCCTCCGGGACAGGGGGCGGATTTCTATGGCTACACCTTC.